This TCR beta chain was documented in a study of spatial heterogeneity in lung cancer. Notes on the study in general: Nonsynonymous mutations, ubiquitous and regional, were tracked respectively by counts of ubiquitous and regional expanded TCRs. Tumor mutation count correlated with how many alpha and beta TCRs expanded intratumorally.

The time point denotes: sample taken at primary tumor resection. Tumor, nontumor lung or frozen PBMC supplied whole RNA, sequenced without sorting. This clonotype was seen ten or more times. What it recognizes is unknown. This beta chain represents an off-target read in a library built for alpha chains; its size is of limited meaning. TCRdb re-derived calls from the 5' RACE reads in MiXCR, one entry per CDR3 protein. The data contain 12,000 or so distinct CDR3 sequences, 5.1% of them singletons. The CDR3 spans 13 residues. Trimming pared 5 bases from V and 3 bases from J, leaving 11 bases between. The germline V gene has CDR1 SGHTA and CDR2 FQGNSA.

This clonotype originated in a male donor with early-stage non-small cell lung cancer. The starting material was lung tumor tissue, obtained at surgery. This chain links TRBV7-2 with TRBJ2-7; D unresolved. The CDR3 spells CASSPDMIYEQYF. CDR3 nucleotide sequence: TGTGCCAGCAGCCCTGACATGATCTACGAGCAGTACTTC.